The source of this TCR beta chain is a study of blood T cell repertoires in COVID-19. Overall study: Donors in the United States, Italy and Spain gave samples during acute or convalescent COVID-19.

The authors' processing: Counts of nucleated cells, estimated from reference gene primer amplification, were obtained. TCRdb keeps only in-frame clones here, not all; method: immunoSEQ multiplex PCR. For V, J and clone size, that table is used; D and trimming come from the DNA. The table records about 150,000 clones, 90% of them present only once. The CDR3 totals 19 residues. CDR1 SGHAT and CDR2 FQNNGV come from the germline V gene. V gave up 4 bases and J gave up 4 bases, with 25 bases separating them. The sequenced sample was peripheral blood. This clonotype originated in a man aged 45-60 years with acute or convalescent COVID-19. The chain has TRBV11-2 and TRBJ1-4; maybe TRBD1 (6 bases). The CDR3, as DNA: TGTGCCAGCAGCTACGACCGGGGACATGGTAGTAAGATTAATGAAAAACTGTTTTTT. It encodes CASSYDRGHGSKINEKLFF.